This entry describes one T cell receptor (beta chain). This specimen belongs to a study of blood T cell repertoires in COVID-19. CDR3 length: 16 amino acids. V shed 1 base and J shed 0 bases, with 10 bases lying between them. Looked up from germline, CDR1 is SGHTA and CDR2 is FQGNSA. This table comes from immunoSEQ multiplex PCR, and its TCRdb copy is limited to in-frame clones, with some not included. The sample has 250,000 or so clones; around 90% are singletons. The material sequenced was PBMCs or T cells enriched from blood (not recorded which). This TCR was sampled from a woman aged 25 to 39 with acute COVID-19. The genes are TRBV7-2 and TRBJ2-1, with D unclear. Here the CDR3 reads CASSLGGWSSYNEQFF. For the CDR3, the DNA is TGTGCCAGCAGCTTAGGCGGCTGGAGCTCCTACAATGAGCAGTTCTTC.